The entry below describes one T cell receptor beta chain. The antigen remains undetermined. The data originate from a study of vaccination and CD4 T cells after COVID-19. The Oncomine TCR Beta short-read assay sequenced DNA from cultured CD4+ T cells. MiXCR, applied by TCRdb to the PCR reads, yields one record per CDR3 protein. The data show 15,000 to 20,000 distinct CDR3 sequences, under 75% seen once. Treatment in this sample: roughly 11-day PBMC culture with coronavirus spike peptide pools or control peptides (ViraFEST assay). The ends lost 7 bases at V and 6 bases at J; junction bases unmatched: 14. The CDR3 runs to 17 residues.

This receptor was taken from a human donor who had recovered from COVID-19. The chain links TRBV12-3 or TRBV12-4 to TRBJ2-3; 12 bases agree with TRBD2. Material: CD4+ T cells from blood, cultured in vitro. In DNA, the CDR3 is TGTGCCAGCACCCTCAGGCTAGCGGGAGGGTCCGGGGATACGCAGTATTTT. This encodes CASTLRLAGGSGDTQYF.